Below, one TCR beta chain is given with its context. Antigen specificity is unknown. This sample was taken from a study of beta chain features in type 1 diabetes. The study's findings and limits: Patients with Type 1 diabetes showed moderately but significantly shorter TCRB CDR3s in all four CD4+ subsets. VDJ junctions from type 1 diabetes patients carried fewer insertions and larger deletions.

Staining for CD45RO/CCR7/CD25/CD127/CD95/CD27 allowed sorting of CD4+ naive, central memory, regulatory and stem cell-like memory cells. Investigators reverse transcribed all isolated RNA, so they sequenced expressed TCRB transcripts. Naive, central memory and regulatory T cell samples produced a mean of roughly 3.9 million reads. Libraries were prepared by immunoSEQ multiplex PCR; TCRdb keeps only in-frame clonotypes and omits some of them. The sample contains under 300,000 clones, 27% of which appear only once. The CDR3 has 13 residues. Per the germline V gene, CDR1 is MNHNS and CDR2 is SASEGT. The V end was cut by 1 base, the J end by 4 bases, with 6 bases between.

The chain combines TRBV6-1 with TRBJ2-3; D gene ambiguous. The sample was central memory CD4+ T cells from blood. This receptor was identified in a man aged 25 to 40 in good health. CDR3 loop: CASSEVGPDTQYF. The CDR3 DNA is TGTGCCAGCAGTGAAGTCGGCCCAGATACGCAGTATTTT.